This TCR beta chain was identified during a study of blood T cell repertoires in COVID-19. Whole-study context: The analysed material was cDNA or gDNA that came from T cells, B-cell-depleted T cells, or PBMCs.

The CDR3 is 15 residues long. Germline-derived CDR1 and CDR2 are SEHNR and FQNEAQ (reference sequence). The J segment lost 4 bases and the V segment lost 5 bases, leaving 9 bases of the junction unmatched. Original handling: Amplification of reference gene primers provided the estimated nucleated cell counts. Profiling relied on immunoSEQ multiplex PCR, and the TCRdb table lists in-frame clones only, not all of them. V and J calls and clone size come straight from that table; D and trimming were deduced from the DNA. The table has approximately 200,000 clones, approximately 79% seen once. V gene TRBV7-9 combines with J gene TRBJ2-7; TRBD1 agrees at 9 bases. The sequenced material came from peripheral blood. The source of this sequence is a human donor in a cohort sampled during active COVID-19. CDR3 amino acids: CASSPERQGVYEQYF. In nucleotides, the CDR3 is TGTGCCAGCAGCCCAGAGCGACAGGGGGTGTACGAGCAGTACTTC.